This is a list of T cell receptor beta chains from one sample in a study of cytomegalovirus exposure and HLA in healthy donors. Method: immunoSEQ multiplex PCR; TCRdb's copy keeps in-frame clones and lacks some. The table records approximately 110,000 clones, approximately 80% of them present only once. Sequenced sample: PBMCs. Receptor source: a male donor in good health and CMV-seronegative. Both conserved end residues are part of each CDR3. The D gene is left open where the match is weak. Only some rows state a clone size, as once, few, many or a class for expanded clones.

NA	TRBV25-1	TRBJ1-4	NA	TGTGCCAGCAGTGAATGGGGGGGTAGAGGCGCAACTAATGAAAAACTGTTTTTT	CASSEWGGRGATNEKLFF
TRBD2	TRBV28	TRBJ2-7	NA	TGTGCCAGCAGACGGCTAGCGGGAACCTACGAGCAGTACTTC	CASRRLAGTYEQYF
NA	TRBV29-1	TRBJ2-2	NA	TGCAGCTCGGATGGGTGGGGGGCCGGGGAGCTGTTTTTT	CSSDGWGAGELFF
TRBD2	TRBV6-6	TRBJ2-7	NA	TGTGCCAGCAGTTCCCTAGCGGGGATTTCCTACGAGCAGTACTTC	CASSSLAGISYEQYF
TRBD1	TRBV28	TRBJ2-7	NA	TGTGCCAGCAGCTCTAACGGAAGGGACAGGCCTTACGAGCAGTACTTC	CASSSNGRDRPYEQYF
TRBD1	TRBV9	TRBJ1-3	NA	TGTGCCAGCAGCGCGGGACAGAGACCAAACACCATATATTTT	CASSAGQRPNTIYF
TRBD1	TRBV18	TRBJ2-2	NA	TGTGCCAGCTCACCCATCGACAGGGCGAACACCGGGGAGCTGTTTTTT	CASSPIDRANTGELFF
NA	TRBV11-2	TRBJ2-7	NA	TGTGCCAGCAGCTTGTATCACGAGCAGTACTTC	CASSLYHEQYF
NA	TRBV14	TRBJ2-1	NA	TGTGCCAGCAGCCATCGTCCCCGAAGGGGGAGCGGGCAGTTCTTC	CASSHRPRRGSGQFF
NA	TRBV6-1	TRBJ2-5	many	TGTGCCAGCAGTGAAGCCCTGGAGGGCCCCGAGACCCAGTACTTC	CASSEALEGPETQYF
TRBD2	TRBV5-4	TRBJ2-1	NA	TGTGCCTGGAGCGGGATTTTTCAGTTCTTC	CAWSGIFQFF
TRBD2	TRBV6-4	TRBJ2-1	NA	TGTGCCAGCAGTGACTCGGGTCTAGCGGGTTACAATGAGCAGTTCTTC	CASSDSGLAGYNEQFF
NA	TRBV4-1	TRBJ1-1	NA	TGCGCCAGCAGCCAAGTGGGGGCAGGAACTGAAGCTTTCTTT	CASSQVGAGTEAFF
NA	TRBV28	TRBJ1-1	NA	TGTGCCAGCACCCAGGGAGGGAGGACCACTGAAGCTTTCTTT	CASTQGGRTTEAFF
NA	TRBV5-6	TRBJ2-5	NA	TGTGCCAGCAGCGGCCGGACAGTGCCACAAGAGACCCAGTACTTC	CASSGRTVPQETQYF
TRBD2	TRBV13	TRBJ2-3	NA	TGTGCCAGCAGCGGAGGGACTAGCGGGGGCACAGATACGCAGTATTTT	CASSGGTSGGTDTQYF
TRBD2	TRBV9	TRBJ2-7	once	TGTGCCAGCAGCGTAGGAGGCCAGCGGGGTCGACCTTACGAGCAGTACTTC	CASSVGGQRGRPYEQYF
NA	TRBV9	TRBJ2-3	NA	TGTGCCAGCAGCGCCGGGACTCGAGGAGCAGATACGCAGTATTTT	CASSAGTRGADTQYF
NA	TRBV10-3	TRBJ1-1	once	TGTGCCACCAATAGCGGGAACACTGAAGCTTTCTTT	CATNSGNTEAFF
NA	TRBV7-3	TRBJ2-3	medium-sized	TGTGCCAGCAGCTTAACGGCGGGGACAGATACGCAGTATTTT	CASSLTAGTDTQYF
NA	TRBV5-4	TRBJ1-1	NA	TGTGCCAGCAGGCTGGACAGTAACACTGAAGCTTTCTTT	CASRLDSNTEAFF
NA	TRBV7-2	TRBJ1-1	once	TGTGCCAGCAGCTTAGAGGGGCCCGGTGAAGCTTTCTTT	CASSLEGPGEAFF
NA	TRBV5-1	TRBJ2-1	NA	TGCGCCAGCAGCTTTATGAGGGACTCCGGGGGCAATGAGCAGTTCTTC	CASSFMRDSGGNEQFF
TRBD2	TRBV11-2	TRBJ2-2	few	TGTGCCAGCAGCTCCCTGTGGAGCGGGAGGGCGAACGGGGAGCTGTTTTTT	CASSSLWSGRANGELFF
NA	TRBV27	TRBJ1-1	NA	TGTGCCAGCAGTTCGGGTTTCACTGAAGCTTTCTTT	CASSSGFTEAFF
NA	TRBV18	TRBJ1-5	NA	TGTGCCAGCTCACCACAGGGGAGCAATCAGCCCCAGCATTTT	CASSPQGSNQPQHF
NA	TRBV19	TRBJ2-1	NA	TGTGCCAGTAGGGCATCCCTCTACAATGAGCAGTTCTTC	CASRASLYNEQFF
TRBD1	TRBV19	TRBJ2-1	NA	TGTGCCAGTAGTCCTTGGGGGACAGGTACCGCCTTTTCACAGTTCTTC	CASSPWGTGTAFSQFF
TRBD1	TRBV6-1	TRBJ1-4	NA	TGTGCCAGCAGTGTAGCCGGGACAGGGATTGAAAAACTGTTTTTT	CASSVAGTGIEKLFF
NA	TRBV11-2	TRBJ1-3	NA	TGTGCCAGCAGCCCCGGAGGGTCTGGAAACACCATATATTTT	CASSPGGSGNTIYF
NA	TRBV5-1	TRBJ2-2	many	TGCGCCAGCAGCTTGTTACAGCCCATGAACACCGGGGAGCTGTTTTTT	CASSLLQPMNTGELFF
NA	TRBV7-2	TRBJ2-2	NA	TGTGCCAGCAGCTGGGTCGTAGGCGGCGGGGAGCTGTTTTTT	CASSWVVGGGELFF
NA	TRBV2	TRBJ2-3	NA	TGTGCCAGCAGTTACTCGACAGATACGCAGTATTTT	CASSYSTDTQYF
NA	TRBV2	TRBJ1-5	NA	TGTGCCAGCAGTGAGGGCCGATTCTCCAATCAGCCCCAGCATTTT	CASSEGRFSNQPQHF
NA	TRBV19	TRBJ2-2	NA	TGTGCCAGTATGGCACCGACCGGGGAGCTGTTTTTT	CASMAPTGELFF